Listed here are 5 T cell receptor beta chains from one sample, sequenced in a study of T-cell memory formation after mild COVID-19. TCRdb reanalysed the 5' RACE reads using MiXCR and keeps one entry per CDR3 protein. The table shows 190,000 or so distinct CDR3 sequences, with about a fifth occurring only once. Input material: PBMCs or a T cell subset sorted from them (not recorded which). The source is an adult woman who had mild COVID-19 (a few samples of this study predate the infection). Cell type and time point are not known.

This sequence joins TRBV5-8 and TRBJ1-1; D remains unclear. The V gene's germline CDR1 is SGHTS and CDR2 YDEGEE. CDR3 size: 13 residues. Trimming stripped 5 bases from V and 8 bases from J, with 16 bases between. The CDR3 DNA reads TGTGCCAGCAGTAACGACCCGGGGTTAGAAGCTTTCTTT. This encodes CASSNDPGLEAFF. The complete variable domain, with remaining parts taken from reference TRBV5-8 and TRBJ1-1, reads EAGVTQSPTHLIKTRGQQATLRCSPISGHTSVYWYQQALGLGLQFLLWYDEGEERNRGNFPPRFSGRQFPNYSSELNVNALELEDSALYLCASSNDPGLEAFFGQGTRLTVV.

The CDR3 protein is CSVPRGGVDGYTF. The CDR3 coding sequence is TGCAGCGTTCCGCGGGGGGGCGTCGATGGCTACACCTTC. This chain uses TRBV29-1 with TRBJ1-2; a possible D gene is TRBD1 (6 bases). V dropped 5 bases and J dropped 6 bases, with 16 bases sitting between them. CDR1 is SQVTM, CDR2 ANQGSEA, per germline. This CDR3 region has 13 residues. The full variable domain, completed using reference TRBV29-1 and TRBJ1-2, is SAVISQKPSRDICQRGTSLTIQCQVDSQVTMMFWYRQQPGQSLTLIATANQGSEATYESGFVIDKFPISRPNLTFSTLTVSNMSPEDSSIYLCSVPRGGVDGYTFGSGTRLTVV.

CDR3 region: CASSPPGSDTQYF. Here the CDR3 DNA reads TGTGCCAGCTCACCACCGGGTTCAGATACGCAGTATTTT. The rearrangement links TRBV18 to TRBJ2-3; D gene uncertain. The germline CDR1 and CDR2 sequences are KGHSH and LQKENI. This CDR3 has 13 amino acids. V was shortened by 0 bases and J by 4 bases, with 5 bases between the two germline ends.

The genes are TRBV3-1 and TRBJ2-4; 7 nucleotides line up with TRBD1. Germline trimming cut 0 bases from V and 6 bases from J; bases unmatched to any gene: 11. Germline CDR1 LGHDT, CDR2 YNNKEL (reference sequence). The CDR3 covers 17 residues. The CDR3 sequence: CASSQDRATGITNIQYF. Written as DNA, the CDR3 is TGTGCCAGCAGCCAAGATCGGGCGACAGGGATTACAAACATTCAGTACTTC.

This rearrangement joins TRBV9 to TRBJ2-1; no clear D. The CDR3 totals 12 residues. From germline, CDR1 is SGDLS and CDR2 YYNGEE. Between the trimmed V and J ends, which lost 1 base and 5 bases, there was a span of 4 bases. CDR3 bases: TGTGCCAGCAGCGTACCAGACAATGAGCAGTTCTTC. Residues: CASSVPDNEQFF.